One and the same sample provided the 11 T cell receptor beta chains below, sequenced in a study of control samples from healthy donors and cancer patients. Data came from immunoSEQ multiplex PCR; TCRdb stores just in-frame clones and leaves some out. This sample has approximately 69,000 clones, with around nine tenths found just once. Material: PBMCs. The receptor source for this set is a man in his 60s with colorectal cancer.

This clone has only a few counts. The chain carries TRBV4-1 and TRBJ1-6, with D perhaps matching TRBD1 (6 bases). The CDR3 contains 14 residues. The ends were cut back, 4 bases at V and 7 bases at J, with 11 bases in the middle. Germline CDR1 MGHRA, CDR2 YSYEKL. In nucleotides, the CDR3 is TGCGCCAGCAGCCCTAGGGGGGGGAATTCACCCCTCCACTTT. Protein sequence: CASSPRGGNSPLHF.

The chain combines TRBV4-1 with TRBJ2-3, with D uncertain. From germline, CDR1 is MGHRA and CDR2 YSYEKL. The CDR3 length is 13 residues. V was cut by 0 bases and J by 2 bases, with 3 bases left in between. CDR3 coding DNA: TGCGCCAGCAGCCAAGATCCCACAGATACGCAGTATTTT. It encodes CASSQDPTDTQYF.

The gene calls are TRBV2 and TRBJ1-6; tentative D call: TRBD1 (6 bases). V was shortened by 7 bases and J by 9 bases, with 28 bases between the two germline ends. Germline CDR1 is SNHLY and CDR2 is FYNNEI. The CDR3 length is 18 residues. The CDR3 spells CASNPLGRGSSGGSPLHF. The CDR3 bases are TGTGCCAGCAATCCCCTCGGGAGGGGGAGCTCAGGCGGTTCACCCCTCCACTTT.

The chain recombines TRBV10-3 with TRBJ2-3; 7 positions agree with TRBD2. The CDR3 is 14 residues long. The germline V gene encodes CDR1 ENHRY and CDR2 SYGVKD. V shed 6 bases and J 6 bases; nucleotides not matched to a gene: 9. In DNA, the CDR3 is TGTGCCATCAGCCAAGGACTAGGGGCCGATACGCAGTATTTT. Translating it yields CAISQGLGADTQYF.

The chain uses TRBV2 and TRBJ1-2, with 7 positions matching TRBD1. Germline CDR1 and CDR2: SNHLY and FYNNEI. This CDR3 has 14 residues. V gave up 7 bases and J gave up 8 bases; unmatched junction bases: 13. The CDR3 DNA sequence: TGTGCCAGCACCCGGGACAGCTACAACTGGGGCTACACCTTC. Translated, it gives CASTRDSYNWGYTF.

The chain joins TRBV4-2 to TRBJ2-7; 16 nucleotides line up with TRBD2. The CDR3 is 18 amino acids. J lost 0 bases, V lost 4 bases, and 6 bases had no gene match. Germline V gives CDR1 LGHNA, CDR2 YNFKEQ. The CDR3 DNA follows: TGTGCCAGCAGCCGGGGACTAGCGGGGGGGACCATCTCCTACGAGCAGTACTTC. It codes for CASSRGLAGGTISYEQYF.

This chain joins TRBV9 and TRBJ2-2; a possible D gene is TRBD2 (5 bases). Trimming shortened V by 6 bases and J by 6 bases, and 12 bases separated the two germline ends. The CDR3 covers 13 residues. Looked up from germline, CDR1 is SGDLS and CDR2 is YYNGEE. CDR3 residues: CASTYDGAGELFF. The CDR3, as DNA: TGTGCCAGCACCTACGACGGGGCCGGGGAGCTGTTTTTT.

The CDR3 DNA is TGTGCCAGCAGCCAAGAGGGGACAGGCGGATTTGGCTACACCTTC. It codes for CASSQEGTGGFGYTF. The gene calls are TRBV3-1 (or the pseudogene TRBV3-2) and TRBJ1-2; 8 bases line up with TRBD1. This CDR3 spans 15 amino acids. The germline gives CDR1 LGHDT, CDR2 YNNKEL (reference sequence). V dropped 0 bases and J dropped 7; count of bases not matched to a gene: 7.

The rearrangement uses TRBV11-3 and TRBJ1-5, with D maybe TRBD1 (6 bases). V lost 5 bases and J 7 bases, leaving 15 bases between the germline ends. The V gene's germline CDR1 is SGHNT and CDR2 YENEEA. The length of the CDR3 is 14 residues. CDR3 amino acids: CASSTGPQGQPQHF. The CDR3, as DNA: TGTGCCAGCAGCACAGGACCACAGGGACAGCCCCAGCATTTT.

The V gene is TRBV6-6, the J gene TRBJ2-6, with D perhaps TRBD1 or TRBD2 (5 bases each). Trimming stripped 5 bases from V and 4 bases from J, with 18 bases between. This CDR3 comprises 17 residues. CDR1 is MNHNY, CDR2 SVGAGI, per germline (reference sequence). This CDR3 reads CASSRDPGKGGANVLTF. The DNA of the CDR3 is TGTGCCAGCAGTCGGGACCCAGGGAAAGGCGGGGCCAACGTCCTGACTTTC.

J is TRBJ1-1 and V is TRBV18; D is unresolved. The germline CDR1 and CDR2 sequences are KGHSH and LQKENI. This CDR3 has 14 amino acids. V lost 6 bases and J 1 base, leaving 12 bases between the germline ends. CDR3 DNA: TGTGCCAGCTCCCGAGGTTCTGGGAACACTGAAGCTTTCTTT. Translated, it gives CASSRGSGNTEAFF.